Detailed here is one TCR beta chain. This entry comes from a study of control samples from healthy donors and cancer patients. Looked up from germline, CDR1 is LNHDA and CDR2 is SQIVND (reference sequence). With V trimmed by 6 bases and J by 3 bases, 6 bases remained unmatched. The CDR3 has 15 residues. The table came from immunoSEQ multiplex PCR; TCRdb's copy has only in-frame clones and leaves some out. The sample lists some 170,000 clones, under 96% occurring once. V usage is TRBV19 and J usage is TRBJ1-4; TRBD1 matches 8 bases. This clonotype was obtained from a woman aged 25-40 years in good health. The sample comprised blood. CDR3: CASRDRGEANEKLFF. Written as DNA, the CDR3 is TGTGCCAGTAGAGACAGGGGAGAGGCTAATGAAAAACTGTTTTTT.